This TCR beta chain emerged from a study of graft-versus-host responses after intestinal transplantation. Whole-study context: Multivisceral, liver-intestinal, or isolated intestinal transplants were received by the recipients.

The ends were cut back, 7 bases at V and 3 bases at J, with 15 bases in the middle. The CDR3 consists of 15 residues. Germline V lookup: CDR1 MNHEY, CDR2 SMNVEV (reference sequence). General study points: In patients with graft-donor T cell macrochimerism, allograft graft-versus-host to host-versus-graft clonal ratios were high. The recipient marrow held GvH clones, and some of them showed up first in ileum or blood.

TCRdb keeps only in-frame clones here, not all; method: immunoSEQ multiplex PCR. The sample consists of 99,000 or so clones, roughly 87% of them appearing once. Remarks on this clone: Its matching antigen is unknown.

The origin of this receptor is a human donor who received an intestinal transplant. This chain uses TRBV27 with TRBJ2-2; TRBD1 is a possible D gene (5 bases). Sequenced material: unstimulated CD4+ T cells sorted from spleen or lymph node cells, taken before intestinal transplant. In DNA form, the CDR3 reads TGTGCCAGCACCGTAGTGGGGCCGTACACCGGGGAGCTGTTTTTT. Protein: CASTVVGPYTGELFF.